This entry concerns a single TCR beta chain. The data were produced by immunoSEQ multiplex PCR, yet TCRdb's version contains in-frame clones alone and is incomplete. The table includes some 140,000 clones, roughly nine tenths detected once. Germline assignment: CDR1 SNHLY and CDR2 FYNNEI. This CDR3 region has 15 residues. V was cut by 2 bases and J by 5 bases, with 10 bases left in between. This sample is part of a study of control samples from healthy donors and cancer patients. Material for sequencing was blood. The source of this sequence is a woman aged 25 to 39 in good health. This sequence joins TRBV2 and TRBJ1-6; D is ambiguous. The CDR3 sequence is CASSERSGDNSPLHF. The CDR3, as DNA: TGTGCCAGCAGTGAACGGTCAGGCGATAATTCACCCCTCCACTTT.